This T cell receptor (beta chain) derives from a study of blood T cell repertoires in COVID-19. The CDR3 length is 14 residues. Trimming cost V 6 bases and J 1 base, with 14 bases left between them. Germline V gene lookup returns CDR1 DFQATT and CDR2 SNEGSKA (reference sequence). Authors' data handling: Amplified reference gene primers provided the basis for estimating nucleated cell counts. This table comes from immunoSEQ multiplex PCR, and its TCRdb copy is limited to in-frame clones, with some not included. That table furnishes V, J and clone size, whereas the DNA furnished D and trimming. Among roughly 210,000 clones listed, around 80% were seen once.

The material sequenced was peripheral blood. The receptor was derived from a woman over 75 with COVID-19, enrolled during active disease. V usage is TRBV20-1 and J usage is TRBJ2-3; the D gene is possibly TRBD2 (6 bases). The CDR3 DNA is TGCAGTGCAAGTCCGGGACTTGGCACAGATACGCAGTATTTT. Protein product: CSASPGLGTDTQYF.